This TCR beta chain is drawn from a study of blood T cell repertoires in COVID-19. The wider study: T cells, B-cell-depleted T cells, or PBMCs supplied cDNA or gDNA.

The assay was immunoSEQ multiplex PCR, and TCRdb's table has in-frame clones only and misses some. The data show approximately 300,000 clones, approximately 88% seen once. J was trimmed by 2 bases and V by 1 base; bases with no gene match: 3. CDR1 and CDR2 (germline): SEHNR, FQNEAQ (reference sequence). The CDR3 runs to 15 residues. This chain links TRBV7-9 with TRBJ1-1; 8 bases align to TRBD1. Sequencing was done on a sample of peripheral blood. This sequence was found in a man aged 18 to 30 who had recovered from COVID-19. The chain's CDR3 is CASSLGGTGNTEAFF. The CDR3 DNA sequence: TGTGCCAGCAGCTTAGGTGGGACAGGAAACACTGAAGCTTTCTTT.